This is a list of T cell receptor beta chains from one sample in a study of blood T cells in healthy people across ages. TCRdb independently ran MiXCR on the 5' RACE reads; one entry per CDR3 protein. The repertoire holds around 1,800,000 distinct CDR3 sequences, with approximately 39% as singletons. The source material was blood. The receptor source for this set is a human donor in good health. CDR3s include the opening cysteine and the closing phenylalanine or tryptophan. D genes are given only for firm matches. Only some rows state a clone size, as once, few, many or a class for expanded clones.

TRBJ2-1	TRBD1	TRBV20-1	few	TGCAGTGCTTTCACCCGGGACAGGGGTAACAATGAGCAGTTCTTC	CSAFTRDRGNNEQFF
TRBJ1-6	-	TRBV20-1	-	TGCAGTGCTGGAGCGGGCCATCCGGGTTCACCCCTCCACTTT	CSAGAGHPGSPLHF
TRBJ2-5	-	TRBV7-2	-	TGTGCCAGCAGCTTTAGCGAGGTGCCCCAGTACTTC	CASSFSEVPQYF
TRBJ1-5	-	TRBV12-3/TRBV12-4	-	TGTGCCAGCAGTACCGGGACGGTCAACAATCAGCCCCAGCATTTT	CASSTGTVNNQPQHF
TRBJ2-1	-	TRBV9	-	TGTGCCAGCAGCGTAGGGGGCCAGGGTAGGAATGAGCAGTTCTTC	CASSVGGQGRNEQFF
TRBJ2-3	TRBD2	TRBV6-6	-	TGTGCCAGCACTGAGCTAGCGGGGACGGATACGCAGTATTTT	CASTELAGTDTQYF
TRBJ2-3	TRBD1	TRBV7-2	-	TGTGCCAGCAGCTTACAGGGGGCAAGGGGGGATACGCAGTATTTT	CASSLQGARGDTQYF
TRBJ2-5	-	TRBV7-2	-	TGTGCCAGCAGCCGCGGGACGGTCGGGGCGGAGACCCAGTACTTC	CASSRGTVGAETQYF
TRBJ1-2	TRBD1	TRBV20-1	-	TGCAGTGCTGGGGACAGGGTGAGACGTTATGGCTACACCTTC	CSAGDRVRRYGYTF
TRBJ1-6	-	TRBV4-3	-	TGCGCCAGCAGCCAAGATTTAGGGGATACCTATAATTCACCCCTCCACTTT	CASSQDLGDTYNSPLHF
TRBJ1-2	-	TRBV12-3/TRBV12-4	many	TGTGCCAGCAGTTTAGGTCTGATGGACAGTAACTATGGCTACACCTTC	CASSLGLMDSNYGYTF
TRBJ2-7	-	TRBV5-1	-	TGCGCCAGCAGCTTTTCGGCAGAGGGCACCTACGAGCAGTACTTC	CASSFSAEGTYEQYF
TRBJ1-6	-	TRBV4-3	-	TGCGCCAGCAGCCAAGAAGGGGTGGGGAATTCACCCCTCCACTTT	CASSQEGVGNSPLHF
TRBJ2-2	-	TRBV29-1	-	TGCAGCGTTGAAGATCAGGACACGAACACCGGGGAGCTGTTTTTT	CSVEDQDTNTGELFF
TRBJ1-5	TRBD1	TRBV20-1	once	TGCAGTGCTAGAAGGGGGCCTAGCAATCAGCCCCAGCATTTT	CSARRGPSNQPQHF
TRBJ2-5	TRBD2	TRBV12-3/TRBV12-4	-	TGTGCCAGCAGTCCAATAGCGGGGGTTCTAGAGACCCAGTACTTC	CASSPIAGVLETQYF